A single sample is the source of the 31 T cell receptor beta chains below, sequenced in a study of T cells of healthy individuals. TCRdb re-analysed the 5' RACE reads in MiXCR, keeping a single row per CDR3 protein. The table includes about 60,000 distinct CDR3 sequences, roughly 17% detected once. All receptors derive from a human donor in good health.

This clonotype was observed many times. The rearrangement uses TRBV19 and TRBJ1-5; a possible D gene is TRBD1 (5 bases). CDR1 is LNHDA, CDR2 SQIVND, per germline (reference sequence). V lost 2 bases, J lost 4 bases, and 6 bases lay in between. The CDR3 length is 13 residues. The chain's CDR3 is CASSITGNQPQHF. As DNA, the CDR3 is TGTGCCAGTAGTATAACAGGTAATCAGCCCCAGCATTTT.

The CDR3 here is CASSQGLAVRETQYF. For the CDR3, the DNA is TGTGCCAGCAGCCAAGGACTAGCGGTTCGGGAGACCCAGTACTTC. The gene calls are TRBV3-1 and TRBJ2-5; 9 bases map to TRBD2. The ends lost 1 base at V and 5 bases at J; junction bases unmatched: 5. The CDR3 has 15 amino acids. CDR1 is LGHDT and CDR2 is YNNKEL in the germline V gene (reference sequence).

The rearrangement links TRBV6-5 to TRBJ1-6; possibly TRBD1 for D (6 bases). Germline V gene data show CDR1 as MNHEY and CDR2 as SVGAGI. The CDR3 covers 17 residues. Between the trimmed V and J ends, which lost 7 bases and 5 bases, there was a span of 21 bases. The CDR3 DNA reads TGTGCCAGCACGCCGATCGCCGGGGCAGGGGATAATTCACCCCTCCACTTT. Protein sequence: CASTPIAGAGDNSPLHF.

This clonotype was seen at least ten times. The J gene is TRBJ2-4, the V gene TRBV9, with 7 nucleotides matching TRBD2. CDR1 SGDLS and CDR2 YYNGEE come from the germline V gene. The CDR3 has 15 amino acids. Trimming took 0 bases from V and 8 from J; bases not matched to a gene: 8. CDR3 in amino acids: CASSVVGGGNDIQYF. CDR3 DNA: TGTGCCAGCAGCGTAGTTGGGGGGGGTAATGACATTCAGTACTTC.

The rearrangement joins TRBV20-1 to TRBJ2-7; 10 positions agree with TRBD2. Germline V gene lookup returns CDR1 DFQATT and CDR2 SNEGSKA (reference sequence). V lost 0 bases to trimming and J lost 3 bases; unmatched junction nucleotides: 5. The CDR3 totals 15 residues. This chain's CDR3 is CSARDRPSGSYEQYF. CDR3 in DNA: TGCAGTGCTAGAGATCGTCCTAGCGGGAGCTACGAGCAGTACTTC.

This clonotype occurred a few times. The chain has TRBV19 and TRBJ1-1; tentatively, D is TRBD1 (5 bases). CDR3 size: 15 residues. Between the trimmed V and J ends, which lost 6 bases and 2 bases, there was a span of 16 bases. Germline CDR1 is LNHDA and CDR2 is SQIVND (reference sequence). CDR3 DNA: TGTGCCAGTAGACCTGAGGGGATTATTAACACTGAAGCTTTCTTT. It is translated as CASRPEGIINTEAFF.

V usage is TRBV7-9 and J usage is TRBJ2-5; TRBD2 might be the D (6 bases). V lost 4 bases to trimming and J lost 1 base, with 13 bases between them. Looked up from germline, CDR1 is SEHNR and CDR2 is FQNEAQ (reference sequence). The CDR3 is 15 amino acids. The CDR3 DNA reads TGTGCCAGCAGCTGGGCCTGGGGGGTCCAAGAGACCCAGTACTTC. Translating gives CASSWAWGVQETQYF.

The chain has TRBV5-4 and TRBJ2-3; 7 bases line up with TRBD1. The germline V gene encodes CDR1 SGHNT and CDR2 YYREEE (reference sequence). V trimming: 3 bases; J trimming: 5 bases; junction bases outside the gene matches: 9. CDR3 length: 15 residues. CDR3: CASSSLQGRGDTQYF. In DNA form, the CDR3 reads TGTGCCAGCAGCTCTCTACAGGGGAGAGGAGATACGCAGTATTTT.

Concerning this clonotype itself: At one boundary the junction diverges from the germline segment, which might be a read error. V usage is TRBV19 and J usage is TRBJ2-7; 7 nucleotides line up with TRBD1. The CDR3 consists of 12 residues. Germline CDR1 LNHDA, CDR2 SQIVND (reference sequence). CDR3 protein: CASSNRGDEEYF. As DNA, the CDR3 is TGTGCCAGTAGCAACAGGGGCGACGAGGAGTACTTC.

V and J are TRBV16 and TRBJ1-5; TRBD1 might be the D (6 bases). Germline CDR1 and CDR2: KGHSY and FQNENV. The CDR3 is 16 amino acids. Trimming took 0 bases from V and 3 from J, leaving 12 bases between them. The CDR3 sequence: CASSQSRGEFNQPQHF. Here the CDR3 DNA reads TGTGCCAGCAGCCAATCGAGGGGGGAATTCAATCAGCCCCAGCATTTT.

The chain is built from TRBV5-1 and TRBJ1-1; no clear D. Trimming cost V 2 bases and J 7 bases, with 12 bases left between them. CDR3 length: 13 residues. Germline CDR1 is SGHRS and CDR2 is YFSETQ. Written as DNA, the CDR3 is TGCGCCAGCAGCTTTTCCGAGGGCAGTGAAGCTTTCTTT. It translates to CASSFSEGSEAFF.

The chain combines TRBV20-1 with TRBJ2-1; 10 nucleotides agree with TRBD2. Germline CDR1 DFQATT, CDR2 SNEGSKA (reference sequence). The CDR3 runs to 16 residues. J gave up 7 bases and V 0 bases, and 9 bases lay outside the gene matches. As DNA, the CDR3 is TGCAGTGCTAGAGATCTGGTAGCGGGGGGAGGGAATGAGCAGTTCTTC. This encodes CSARDLVAGGGNEQFF.

This clonotype was picked up many times. The gene calls are TRBV7-9 and TRBJ1-2; D is ambiguous. The germline gives CDR1 SEHNR, CDR2 FQNEAQ (reference sequence). This CDR3 is 13 amino acids long. With 3 bases removed from V and 5 bases from J, the gap between germline ends came to 10 bases. The CDR3 DNA reads as TGTGCCAGCAGCTTCTCGGACCCTTATGGCTACACCTTC. Its protein product is CASSFSDPYGYTF.

This clonotype occurred a few times. The chain employs TRBV6-5 and TRBJ1-1, with D perhaps TRBD1 (5 bases). Germline assignment: CDR1 MNHEY and CDR2 SVGAGI. V was clipped by 5 bases and J by 0 bases, with 10 bases between them. The CDR3 spans 14 residues. The CDR3 region has the DNA TGTGCCAGCAGTAGCGACAGCATGAACACTGAAGCTTTCTTT. Encoded protein: CASSSDSMNTEAFF.

This clonotype was detected many times. The chain employs TRBV4-3 and TRBJ1-2, with 7 bases that match TRBD1. The CDR3 runs 15 residues. J gave up 4 bases and V 0 bases, and 5 bases lay outside the gene matches. The germline V gene encodes CDR1 LGHNA and CDR2 YSLEER. The CDR3, as DNA: TGCGCCAGCAGCCAAGATATGGGACAGACCTATGGCTACACCTTC. Residues: CASSQDMGQTYGYTF.

J is TRBJ2-3 and V is TRBV12-3 or TRBV12-4, with D unresolved. The CDR3 runs to 13 residues. V was shortened by 2 bases and J by 1 base, with 4 bases between the two germline ends. In DNA, the CDR3 is TGTGCCAGCAGTTTAATCGGCACAGATACGCAGTATTTT. It specifies CASSLIGTDTQYF.

The chain has TRBV7-2 and TRBJ2-3; D gene unclear. The CDR3 is 14 residues long. The germline gives CDR1 SGHTA, CDR2 FQGNSA. Trimming pared 3 bases from V and 5 bases from J, leaving 12 bases between. The CDR3 DNA is TGTGCCAGCAGCTTCCTGTCCGGTCGAGATACGCAGTATTTT. Translated: CASSFLSGRDTQYF.

This chain connects TRBV5-1 to TRBJ2-6; no reliable D call. Trimming left V 0 bases short and J 0 bases short, with 10 bases between. Looked up from germline, CDR1 is SGHRS and CDR2 is YFSETQ. The CDR3 is made up of 17 amino acids. The CDR3 bases are TGCGCCAGCAGCTTGGAGGTGGCAAACTCTGGGGCCAACGTCCTGACTTTC. It yields the protein CASSLEVANSGANVLTF.

This clonotype was detected ten times or more. The gene calls are TRBV7-2 and TRBJ2-7; TRBD2 might be the D (5 bases). Trimming took 6 bases from V and 2 from J, leaving 11 bases between them. The germline gives CDR1 SGHTA, CDR2 FQGNSA. The CDR3 sequence is 13 residues long. CDR3 amino acids: CASSFPGAYEQYF. Written as DNA, the CDR3 is TGTGCCAGCAGTTTCCCCGGGGCCTACGAGCAGTACTTC. Drawing the rest from reference TRBV7-2 and TRBJ2-7, the complete variable domain is GAGVSQSPSNKVTEKGKDVELRCDPISGHTALYWYRQSLGQGLEFLIYFQGNSAPDKSGLPSDRFSAERTGGSVSTLTIQRTQQEDSAVYLCASSFPGAYEQYFGPGTRLTVT.

This clonotype showed up many times. V is TRBV6-5 and J is TRBJ2-7; no definite D call. V dropped 6 bases and J dropped 4 bases, with 16 bases sitting between them. The CDR3 has 14 amino acids. The germline V gene has CDR1 MNHEY and CDR2 SVGAGI. The CDR3: CASSPRLGPYEQYF. As DNA, the CDR3 is TGTGCCAGCAGCCCCCGGCTAGGCCCGTACGAGCAGTACTTC.

The chain recombines TRBV11-3 with TRBJ1-1; D is unresolved. V lost 3 bases to trimming and J lost 4 bases, with 9 bases between them. This CDR3 region has 13 residues. Germline V gene data show CDR1 as SGHNT and CDR2 as YENEEA. The CDR3 here is CASSFMDGTEAFF. The CDR3, as DNA: TGTGCCAGCAGCTTCATGGACGGCACTGAAGCTTTCTTT.

Many counts were recorded for this clonotype. V is TRBV5-1 and J is TRBJ1-2; 7 nucleotides agree with TRBD1. Losses at the gene ends were 6 bases for V and 1 base for J; bases not matched to a gene: 12. Germline CDR1 SGHRS, CDR2 YFSETQ. The CDR3 loop spans 16 amino acids. For the CDR3, the DNA is TGCGCCAGCAAACCGCAGTTGGGACAGTTTAACTATGGCTACACCTTC. Translation: CASKPQLGQFNYGYTF.

The chain carries TRBV6-5 and TRBJ2-2; tentative D call: TRBD2 (5 bases). CDR3 length equals 17 residues. V dropped 4 bases and J dropped 7 bases, with 22 bases sitting between them. Germline V gene sequence: CDR1 MNHEY, CDR2 SVGAGI. CDR3: CASSFHRPGSEGGELFF. The CDR3 nucleotides read TGTGCCAGCAGTTTTCACCGTCCCGGTAGCGAGGGCGGGGAGCTGTTTTTT.

This clonotype is labeled medium-sized. The chain's CDR3 is CASSLHPGAGSYEQYF. The CDR3 DNA is TGTGCCAGCAGCCTCCACCCTGGGGCAGGGAGCTACGAGCAGTACTTC. The V gene is TRBV6-2 or TRBV6-3, the J gene TRBJ2-7; perhaps D is TRBD1 or TRBD2 (5 bases each). The germline V gene encodes CDR1 MNHEY and CDR2 SVGEGT. With 6 bases removed from V and 3 bases from J, the gap between germline ends came to 21 bases. CDR3 length: 16 amino acids.

The rearrangement links TRBV5-4 to TRBJ1-1; no reliable D call. Germline V gene lookup returns CDR1 SGHNT and CDR2 YYREEE (reference sequence). This CDR3 has 16 amino acids. Trimming took 2 bases from V and 1 from J, leaving 15 bases between them. CDR3 loop: CASSFGPRIENTEAFF. As DNA, the CDR3 is TGTGCCAGCAGCTTCGGACCCCGAATAGAGAACACTGAAGCTTTCTTT.

In this sample, this clonotype turned up many times. The chain combines TRBV28 with TRBJ1-5; 10 bases align to TRBD1. The CDR3 is 15 residues long. CDR1 is MDHEN, CDR2 SYDVKM, per germline. The trim removed 5 bases at V and 7 bases at J, leaving 8 bases unmatched. CDR3 sequence (DNA): TGTGCCAGCAGTCCCCCCCTGGGACAGGGGCAGCCCCAGCATTTT. This encodes CASSPPLGQGQPQHF.

This chain joins TRBV9 and TRBJ1-1, with 8 bases matching TRBD1. The germline V gene encodes CDR1 SGDLS and CDR2 YYNGEE. The CDR3 length is 14 residues. Losses at the gene ends were 4 bases for V and 4 bases for J; bases not matched to a gene: 6. Written as DNA, the CDR3 is TGTGCCAGCAGCATCAGGGGGCAGGGCACTGAAGCTTTCTTT. Protein sequence: CASSIRGQGTEAFF.

The sample holds many counts of this clonotype. V gene TRBV7-6 combines with J gene TRBJ2-3, with 9 bases that match TRBD2. The germline gives CDR1 SGHVS, CDR2 FNYEAQ. The CDR3 sequence is 16 residues long. V gave up 4 bases and J gave up 3 bases; unmatched junction bases: 8. CDR3 DNA: TGTGCCAGCAGCTCCCTAGCGGGATCTCGAACAGATACGCAGTATTTT. Its translation is CASSSLAGSRTDTQYF.

This clonotype occurred a few times. This sequence joins TRBV5-1 and TRBJ1-1; D is unresolved. Germline CDR1 is SGHRS and CDR2 is YFSETQ. The CDR3 runs to 13 residues. Trimming left V 4 bases short and J 1 base short, with 8 bases between. CDR3 protein: CASSGDGNTEAFF. The CDR3 region has the DNA TGCGCCAGCAGCGGAGACGGGAACACTGAAGCTTTCTTT.

V usage is TRBV11-2 and J usage is TRBJ2-3; D is unresolved. CDR1 SGHAT and CDR2 FQNNGV come from the germline V gene. The CDR3 has 14 amino acids. The V end was cut by 6 bases, the J end by 1 base, with 11 bases between. The CDR3, as DNA: TGTGCCAGCAGGTCTCTGGCTGGCACAGATACGCAGTATTTT. Protein sequence: CASRSLAGTDTQYF.

This clonotype was counted at least ten times. This chain links TRBV9 with TRBJ2-3; 14 nucleotides agree with TRBD2. Looked up from germline, CDR1 is SGDLS and CDR2 is YYNGEE. CDR3 length: 17 amino acids. Losses at the gene ends were 3 bases for V and 5 bases for J; bases not matched to a gene: 8. CDR3 sequence (DNA): TGTGCCAGCAGCGCGACTAGCGGGAGGGCCGGCGGAGATACGCAGTATTTT. It yields the protein CASSATSGRAGGDTQYF.